These T cell receptor beta chains were read from a single sample in a study of early T cells in non-severe SARS-CoV-2 infection. Via MiXCR, TCRdb re-called the 5' RACE reads, giving one row per CDR3 protein. The sample lists fewer than 65,000 distinct CDR3 sequences, approximately 10% occurring once. The sample was whole blood. These receptors all stem from an adult who was a healthcare worker with PCR-confirmed SARS-CoV-2 infection or an uninfected control (not recorded which). Each CDR3 is given with its conserved first and last residue. Each record gives: clone size, J gene, V gene, D gene, CDR3 DNA, CDR3 protein. A D gene is named only where the DNA matches it firmly. Some rows have no size entry. The others give once, few or many, or a class for an expanded clone.

>few|TRBJ2-1|TRBV7-3|-
TGTGCCAGCAGCTTAGTTCCGGACAATGAGCAGTTCTTC
CASSLVPDNEQFF
>few|TRBJ2-3|TRBV19|TRBD1
TGTGCCAGTAGTATAGAGCTGGACAGGTGGACGCAGTATTTT
CASSIELDRWTQYF
>-|TRBJ1-3|TRBV4-1|-
TGCGCCAGCAGCCAATTGGGCGGAGGTATTGGAAACACCATATATTTT
CASSQLGGGIGNTIYF
>many|TRBJ2-7|TRBV7-9|TRBD1
TGTGCCAGCAGCCGCTCGGGACAGCACGAGCAGTACTTC
CASSRSGQHEQYF
>few|TRBJ2-5|TRBV20-1|TRBD2
TGCAGTGCTAGCCGCAGCGGGGGTCCCGGGGAGACCCAGTACTTC
CSASRSGGPGETQYF
>many|TRBJ1-5|TRBV5-6|-
TGTGCCAGCAGCTTGGGGAACAATCAGCCCCAGCATTTT
CASSLGNNQPQHF
>many|TRBJ2-3|TRBV20-1|TRBD1
TGCAGTGCTAGAGTGACAGGGTCGAGAACAGATACGCAGTATTTT
CSARVTGSRTDTQYF
>-|TRBJ2-3|TRBV5-8|TRBD2
TGTGCCAGCCCCTGGCGGGGGGGGACAGATACGCAGTATTTT
CASPWRGGTDTQYF
>many|TRBJ2-5|TRBV5-1|-
TGCGCCAGCAGCTGGACTCCTAGTCAAGAGACCCAGTACTTC
CASSWTPSQETQYF
>few|TRBJ1-2|TRBV3-1|TRBD1
TGTGCCAGCAGACAGGGACAGGGCCGTCGCTACACCTTC
CASRQGQGRRYTF
>few|TRBJ1-5|TRBV5-1|-
TGCGCCAGCAGCTTGGGGGTATTGGGCAATCAGCCCCAGCATTTT
CASSLGVLGNQPQHF
>few|TRBJ1-2|TRBV9|-
TGTGCCAGCAGCGAGGCCCCGGGAGGAGACTATGGCTACACCTTC
CASSEAPGGDYGYTF
>many|TRBJ2-4|TRBV5-4|-
TGTGCCAGCAGCCGCGCCCAGACCGAGCCCTTAGCCAAAAACATTCAGTACTTC
CASSRAQTEPLAKNIQYF
>few|TRBJ1-5|TRBV15|TRBD1
TGTGCCACCAGCAGACAGACAGGGCCCCATCAGCCCCAGCATTTT
CATSRQTGPHQPQHF
>many|TRBJ2-1|TRBV11-2|TRBD2
TGTGCCAGCAGGAGCGGGGGGCCCTACAATGAGCAGTTCTTC
CASRSGGPYNEQFF
>-|TRBJ2-7|TRBV19|-
TGTGCCAGTAGTATAGACGCGGACCCCCACGAGCAGTACTTC
CASSIDADPHEQYF
>few|TRBJ1-5|TRBV6-2/TRBV6-3|-
TGTGCCAGCAGTTACAGAGGGGCCCATCAGCCCCAGCATTTT
CASSYRGAHQPQHF
>-|TRBJ2-7|TRBV3-1|-
TGTGCCAGCAGCCCGGGATTCTCCTACGAGCAGTACTTC
CASSPGFSYEQYF
>-|TRBJ2-5|TRBV6-2/TRBV6-3|TRBD2
TGTGCCAGCAGTTACGAGGCGGGGGGGTCCCCAGAGACCCAGTACTTC
CASSYEAGGSPETQYF
>-|TRBJ2-5|TRBV29-1|-
TGCAGCGTTCTTCCCCCAGGACAGACCCAGTACTTC
CSVLPPGQTQYF
>few|TRBJ1-2|TRBV11-2|-
TGTGCCAGCAGCTTAGCCCCAGTGATTCAGGGTGGTTATGGCTACACCTTC
CASSLAPVIQGGYGYTF
>many|TRBJ2-5|TRBV18|TRBD2
TGTGCCAGCTCACCCTCTCGGGAGGGGACCCAGTACTTC
CASSPSREGTQYF
>-|TRBJ1-2|TRBV7-9|-
TGTGCCAGCAGCTTGAGAGGAGATGGCTACACCTTC
CASSLRGDGYTF
>many|TRBJ2-3|TRBV20-1|-
TGCAGTGCTAGGTGGCAGGTGATCACAGATACGCAGTATTTT
CSARWQVITDTQYF
>-|TRBJ1-2|TRBV5-1|-
TGCGCCAGCAGCTACACCCATGGACAAGGTCGAGGCTACACCTTC
CASSYTHGQGRGYTF
>-|TRBJ2-3|TRBV20-1|TRBD2
TGCAGTGCTAGTTGGCTAGCGGGGAAATCTAGCACAGATACGCAGTATTTT
CSASWLAGKSSTDTQYF
>-|TRBJ2-1|TRBV5-1|-
TGCGCCAGCAGCTTCCGGGAGCAAAGCTCCTACAATGAGCAGTTCTTC
CASSFREQSSYNEQFF
>-|TRBJ2-3|TRBV5-1|TRBD1
TGCGCCAGCAGCTTGGCTCCACAGGGGGCTGGGACAGATACGCAGTATTTT
CASSLAPQGAGTDTQYF
>-|TRBJ1-4|TRBV11-2|-
TGTGCCAGCAGCTTAGATCCGAGCGCAACTAATGAAAAACTGTTTTTT
CASSLDPSATNEKLFF
>few|TRBJ2-3|TRBV7-9|TRBD1
TGTGCCAGCAGCCTTGGGACAGGGCAATTCACAGATACGCAGTATTTT
CASSLGTGQFTDTQYF
>few|TRBJ2-2|TRBV12-3/TRBV12-4|-
TGTGCCAGCAGGACGGAGGTTGACACCGGGGAGCTGTTTTTT
CASRTEVDTGELFF
>many|TRBJ2-3|TRBV3-1|-
TGTGCCAGCGAAGGGACACCCACAGATACGCAGTATTTT
CASEGTPTDTQYF
>many|TRBJ1-3|TRBV7-9|-
TGTGCCAGCAGCTTCGGGGACCTCTCTGGAAACACCATATATTTT
CASSFGDLSGNTIYF
>-|TRBJ1-1|TRBV18|TRBD1
TGTGCCAGCTCACAGGACAGGGGCTTCATGAACACTGAAGCTTTCTTT
CASSQDRGFMNTEAFF
>few|TRBJ2-3|TRBV5-4|TRBD2
TGTGCCAGCAGCTTGTACGGGGGGGATTTGCAGTATTTT
CASSLYGGDLQYF
>few|TRBJ2-4|TRBV29-1|-
TGCAGCGGTTCACAGGAAGGCATTCAGTACTTC
CSGSQEGIQYF
>-|TRBJ1-3|TRBV10-3|-
TGTGCCATCAGTGAAAACGGCGCAGTGGGAGGAAACACCATATATTTT
CAISENGAVGGNTIYF
>-|TRBJ2-1|TRBV7-8|-
TGTGCCAGCAGCTCCTCAGCTTGGAACGAGCAGTTCTTC
CASSSSAWNEQFF
>-|TRBJ2-1|TRBV30|TRBD2
TGTGCCTGGGATAGGGGACTAGCCAACAATGAGCAGTTCTTC
CAWDRGLANNEQFF
>many|TRBJ1-4|TRBV2|-
TGTGCCAGCAGTATCGGGACCATAAACGAAAAACTGTTTTTT
CASSIGTINEKLFF
>-|TRBJ2-5|TRBV7-9|-
TGTGCCAGCAGCTCCGCCCTGGGGGCGGGGGAGACCCAGTACTTC
CASSSALGAGETQYF